This TCR beta chain comes out of a study of blood T cell repertoires in COVID-19. Study-level information: Samples of COVID-19 (acute and convalescent) were obtained from the United States, Italy and Spain. Sources were T cells, B-cell-depleted T cells, or PBMCs; the material itself was cDNA or gDNA.

As originally analysed: The assay estimated nucleated cells by amplifying reference gene primers. Using immunoSEQ multiplex PCR, the repertoire was profiled, and TCRdb retains in-frame clones only, with some absent. That table gives V, J and clone size, and the DNA gave D and trimming. The sample lists 95,000 or so clones, 65% to 85% occurring once. Trimming removed 5 bases from V and 0 bases from J, with 5 bases in between. The CDR3 length is 13 residues. The sample consisted of peripheral blood. The V gene is TRBV12-3 or TRBV12-4, the J gene TRBJ2-4; D gene ambiguous. The TCR originated in a man at least 80 years old with active or convalescent COVID-19. The CDR3 spells CASSDIAKNIQYF. In DNA form, the CDR3 reads TGTGCCAGCAGTGACATAGCCAAAAACATTCAGTACTTC.